These 10 T cell receptor beta chains originate from one sample sequenced in a study of CD8 T cells in Susac syndrome. cDNA came from roughly 0.5 to 1 ug RNA primed by random hexamers. TCRdb called the immunoSEQ multiplex PCR reads again in MiXCR, with one record for every CDR3 protein. This table has over 95,000 distinct CDR3 sequences, over 90% appearing once. The specimen was CD4+ T cells from PBMCs. The receptors stem from a human donor in good health.

This sequence joins TRBV29-1 and TRBJ1-2; no clear D gene. V was cut by 1 base and J by 1 base, with 7 bases left in between. Per the germline V gene, CDR1 is SQVTM and CDR2 is ANQGSEA. The CDR3 is 13 amino acids. The CDR3 DNA follows: TGCAGCGTTGAAGCAGCCATTAACTATGGCTACACCTTC. Amino acids: CSVEAAINYGYTF.

V is TRBV5-1 and J is TRBJ2-5; 10 bases fit TRBD2. Germline V CDR1 and CDR2: SGHRS, YFSETQ. The CDR3 has 15 amino acids. V dropped 1 base and J dropped 5; count of bases not matched to a gene: 5. In DNA, the CDR3 is TGCGCCAGCAGCTTGTACGCTAGCGGGGGCGAGACCCAGTACTTC. It specifies CASSLYASGGETQYF.

The chain carries TRBV2 and TRBJ2-7; D unclear. The CDR3 contains 11 residues. The V and J ends lost 3 bases and 3 bases respectively, with 3 bases between them. Germline values: CDR1 SNHLY, CDR2 FYNNEI. The CDR3 DNA reads TGTGCCAGCAGTGAGAACTACGAGCAGTACTTC. Amino acids: CASSENYEQYF.

This chain connects TRBV21-1 to TRBJ2-7; the table's D call, TRBD1, was not checked against the DNA. TRBV21-1 is a known pseudogene. The CDR3 consists of 16 residues. The CDR3 is CASSARDGDRAFEQYF. DNA for the CDR3: TGTGCCAGCAGCGCCCGGGATGGGGACAGGGCTTTCGAGCAGTACTTC.

The rearrangement joins TRBV6-5 to TRBJ2-7, with TRBD2 identical over 7 bases. Per germline, CDR1 MNHEY and CDR2 SVGAGI. The CDR3 runs 14 residues. With V trimmed by 5 bases and J by 4 bases, 8 bases remained unmatched. Here the CDR3 reads CASSKGLVSYEQYF. CDR3 DNA sequence: TGTGCCAGCAGTAAAGGACTAGTTTCTTACGAGCAGTACTTC.

The CDR3 is CSADNIGNYGYTF. DNA of the CDR3: TGCAGTGCTGATAACATCGGGAACTATGGCTACACCTTC. This chain connects TRBV20-1 to TRBJ1-2, with D unclear. The CDR3 has 13 amino acids. V was shortened by 5 bases and J by 2 bases, with 12 bases between the two germline ends. CDR1 is DFQATT and CDR2 is SNEGSKA in the germline V gene (reference sequence).

The genes are TRBV20-1 and TRBJ1-5, with TRBD1 as a possible D gene (5 bases). Looked up from germline, CDR1 is DFQATT and CDR2 is SNEGSKA (reference sequence). V shed 0 bases and J shed 3 bases, with 18 bases lying between them. The CDR3 consists of 17 residues. The CDR3 sequence is CSARDEGKQAFNQPQHF. CDR3 bases: TGCAGTGCTAGAGATGAGGGGAAACAGGCCTTCAATCAGCCCCAGCATTTT.

This rearrangement joins TRBV30 to TRBJ2-2; 14 nucleotides line up with TRBD2. The CDR3 extends over 16 amino acids. V was pared by 6 bases and J by 6 bases, with 9 bases of the junction left unmatched. Germline V gene lookup returns CDR1 GTSNPN and CDR2 SVGIG (reference sequence). The CDR3 DNA sequence: TGTGCCTGCACGGGACTAGCGGGAGCTTACTCCGGGGAGCTGTTTTTT. Translating it yields CACTGLAGAYSGELFF.

The rearrangement joins TRBV7-2 to TRBJ2-3; either TRBD1 or TRBD2 may supply D (6 bases each). CDR1 and CDR2 from the germline V gene are SGHTA and FQGNSA. The length of the CDR3 is 15 residues. Trimming left V 3 bases short and J 1 base short, with 11 bases between. The CDR3 DNA is TGTGCCAGCAGCTTCACCGGGGGCCGCACAGATACGCAGTATTTT. It translates to CASSFTGGRTDTQYF.

This clonotype has a single count. The chain uses TRBV30 and TRBJ1-5; D not certain. The germline gives CDR1 GTSNPN, CDR2 SVGIG (reference sequence). The CDR3 runs to 19 residues. Trimming pared 2 bases from V and 0 bases from J, leaving 23 bases between. The CDR3 is CAWSPSRLEGRYSNQPQHF. For the CDR3, the DNA is TGTGCCTGGAGTCCAAGTCGACTGGAAGGACGGTATAGCAATCAGCCCCAGCATTTT.